These T cell receptor beta chains were read from a single sample in a study of T cells after yellow fever vaccination. TCRdb passed the 5' RACE reads through MiXCR, listing each CDR3 protein once. Among approximately 330,000 distinct CDR3 sequences listed, around 12% were seen once. The sample in question was CD4+ T cells sorted from PBMCs, obtained 15 days after the yellow fever booster vaccination. The receptors were sampled from a man between 18 and 35 years old who received the YFV17D yellow fever vaccine. CDR3s include the opening cysteine and the closing phenylalanine or tryptophan. The D gene is left open where the match is weak. Expanded clones are given a class, and other clones once, few, many or no size at all.

>TRBV29-1|TRBJ2-5|few|-
CSVDTRESGIETQYF
TGCAGCGTTGATACTCGTGAGAGCGGTATAGAGACCCAGTACTTC
>TRBV5-1|TRBJ2-4|few|-
CASAAGGENIQYF
TGCGCCAGCGCCGCAGGGGGGGAGAACATTCAGTACTTC
>TRBV7-7|TRBJ2-2|few|TRBD1
CASSLTGAFGELFF
TGTGCTAGCAGCTTGACAGGGGCGTTCGGGGAGCTGTTTTTT
>TRBV2|TRBJ2-1|-|-
CASRAGGEQFF
TGCGCCAGCAGGGCGGGCGGTGAGCAGTTCTTC
>TRBV2|TRBJ1-4|-|TRBD1
CASQKQQGDEKLFF
TGTGCCAGTCAGAAACAACAGGGGGATGAAAAACTGTTTTTT
>TRBV5-1|TRBJ2-2|many|-
CASSFQGPNTGELFF
TGCGCCAGCAGCTTCCAGGGGCCGAACACCGGGGAGCTGTTTTTT
>TRBV7-9|TRBJ2-4|few|-
CASSRVPLAKNIQYF
TGTGCCAGCAGCCGGGTCCCCTTAGCCAAAAACATTCAGTACTTC
>TRBV7-9|TRBJ1-4|many|-
CASSLGTANEKLFF
TGTGCCAGCAGCTTGGGCACAGCTAATGAAAAACTGTTTTTT
>TRBV4-3|TRBJ1-4|few|TRBD1
CASSQESRGLGDEKLFF
TGCGCCAGCAGCCAAGAATCCAGGGGGCTGGGGGATGAAAAACTGTTTTTT
>TRBV20-1|TRBJ2-3|few|TRBD1
CSARSIQGGTDTQYF
TGCAGTGCTAGATCGATCCAGGGGGGCACAGATACGCAGTATTTT
>TRBV12-3/TRBV12-4|TRBJ2-1|few|-
CASSSGPLWNEQFF
TGTGCCAGCAGCAGCGGACCGCTATGGAATGAGCAGTTCTTC
>TRBV20-1|TRBJ1-4|-|TRBD1
CSARGDRRGEKLFF
TGCAGTGCTAGAGGGGACAGGAGAGGAGAAAAACTGTTTTTT
>TRBV6-2/TRBV6-3|TRBJ1-1|-|-
CASSDTRSQAFF
TGTGCCAGCAGTGACACACGTTCCCAAGCTTTCTTT
>TRBV4-2|TRBJ2-3|few|TRBD2
CASSRASSGALAILDTQYF
TGTGCCAGCAGCCGAGCCTCTAGCGGGGCCCTGGCGATTTTGGATACGCAGTATTTT
>TRBV7-3|TRBJ2-3|many|-
CASSLTGVSTDTQYF
TGTGCCAGCAGCTTAACCGGGGTTAGCACAGATACGCAGTATTTT
>TRBV5-1|TRBJ1-2|few|-
CASSHVSLYGYTF
TGCGCCAGCAGCCACGTTTCCCTGTATGGCTACACCTTC
>TRBV4-1|TRBJ2-3|-|-
CASSQPLLVDTQYF
TGCGCCAGCAGCCAACCTTTATTGGTGGATACGCAGTATTTT
>TRBV5-1|TRBJ2-5|few|-
CASSRTRDWYLETQYF
TGCGCCAGCAGCCGTACACGGGACTGGTACCTTGAGACCCAGTACTTC
>TRBV2|TRBJ2-3|-|-
CASSEHTDTQYF
TGTGCCAGCAGTGAGCACACAGATACGCAGTATTTT
>TRBV12-5|TRBJ2-5|few|TRBD2
CASGAGGGGQETQYF
TGTGCTAGTGGAGCCGGCGGGGGTGGGCAAGAGACCCAGTACTTC
>TRBV27|TRBJ2-1|-|TRBD2
CASKGLAGGHEQFF
TGTGCCAGCAAGGGGCTAGCGGGGGGGCATGAGCAGTTCTTC
>TRBV5-6|TRBJ2-3|few|-
CASSLEVASTDTQYF
TGTGCCAGCAGCTTGGAGGTAGCTAGCACAGATACGCAGTATTTT
>TRBV2|TRBJ2-5|few|TRBD2
CASSDPLAGGPQETQYF
TGTGCCAGCAGTGACCCACTAGCGGGGGGCCCGCAAGAGACCCAGTACTTC
>TRBV20-1|TRBJ1-5|-|-
CSARERGRDTAFYSNQPQHF
TGCAGTGCTAGAGAGAGGGGACGGGACACTGCTTTTTATAGCAATCAGCCCCAGCATTTT